These T cell receptor beta chains were read from a single sample in a study of Graves' ophthalmopathy and Graves' hyperthyroidism. From the multiplex PCR reads, TCRdb called clonotypes with MiXCR, one entry per CDR3 protein. The top ten clones hold 1.6% of a sample with around 400,000 distinct CDR3 sequences, 15% to 20% of them seen once. The sample comprised peripheral blood. The receptors come from a woman under 30 with Graves' ophthalmopathy. The CDR3 runs from the conserved cysteine through the conserved F or W. D genes are given only for firm matches. Some rows have no size entry. The others give once, few or many, or a class for an expanded clone.

abundance	v_gene	d_gene	j_gene	CDR3aa	CDR3nt
many	TRBV6-7	TRBD2	TRBJ2-7	CASSSYSLPGLAGGDTYEQYF	TGTGCCAGCAGTTCCTACTCGCTCCCGGGACTAGCGGGAGGGGACACCTACGAGCAGTACTTC
many	TRBV5-1	NA	TRBJ1-5	CASSLGEGPQHF	TGCGCCAGCAGCTTGGGAGAAGGGCCCCAGCATTTT
NA	TRBV7-8	NA	TRBJ2-7	CASSPAAGAYEQYF	TGTGCCAGCAGCCCAGCGGCAGGGGCCTACGAGCAGTACTTC
many	TRBV27	NA	TRBJ1-6	CASNPGRGNSPLHF	TGTGCCAGCAACCCTGGGCGGGGTAATTCACCCCTCCACTTT
NA	TRBV12-3/TRBV12-4	NA	TRBJ2-7	CASSFGQGITEQYF	TGTGCCAGCAGTTTCGGGCAGGGGATCACTGAGCAGTACTTC
many	TRBV20-1	TRBD2	TRBJ2-7	CSATGLAGGREQYF	TGCAGTGCTACCGGACTAGCGGGGGGGCGCGAGCAGTACTTC
few	TRBV7-9	NA	TRBJ2-4	CASSPAPLLAKNIQYF	TGTGCCAGCAGCCCGGCACCCTTACTAGCCAAAAACATTCAGTACTTC
NA	TRBV7-2	NA	TRBJ2-7	CASSLSGYSYEQYF	TGTGCCAGCAGCTTAAGCGGGTACAGCTACGAGCAGTACTTC
few	TRBV4-2	TRBD1	TRBJ2-7	CASSHPGGQQYEQYF	TGTGCCAGCAGCCACCCAGGGGGCCAGCAATACGAGCAGTACTTC
NA	TRBV12-3/TRBV12-4	TRBD2	TRBJ2-7	CASSLVRLAGVSSYEQYF	TGTGCCAGCAGTTTAGTTCGGCTAGCGGGGGTGAGCTCCTACGAGCAGTACTTC
many	TRBV28	TRBD1	TRBJ2-7	CASSSWTGTNEQYF	TGTGCCAGCAGTTCTTGGACAGGGACGAACGAGCAGTACTTC
many	TRBV6-2/TRBV6-3	NA	TRBJ1-1	CASSYSRGIGRMNTEAFF	TGTGCCAGCAGTTACTCGAGGGGGATTGGGCGAATGAACACTGAAGCTTTCTTT
many	TRBV12-3/TRBV12-4	NA	TRBJ1-1	CASSSRVMVEAFF	TGTGCCAGCAGTTCCCGGGTTATGGTTGAAGCTTTCTTT
NA	TRBV7-8	NA	TRBJ2-7	CASSLDIGYEQYF	TGTGCCAGCAGCCTCGACATCGGCTACGAGCAGTACTTC
many	TRBV28	TRBD1	TRBJ1-5	CASSLGINRGQPQHF	TGTGCCAGCAGTTTAGGGATCAACAGGGGCCAGCCCCAGCATTTT
many	TRBV28	TRBD1	TRBJ1-1	CASSLGTEFAEAFF	TGTGCCAGCAGTTTGGGGACAGAATTCGCTGAAGCTTTCTTT
many	TRBV9	NA	TRBJ1-1	CASSVIGTENTEAFF	TGTGCCAGCAGCGTGATAGGGACGGAGAACACTGAAGCTTTCTTT
many	TRBV18	TRBD1	TRBJ2-7	CASSLRQGYDLEQYF	TGTGCCAGCTCACTTCGACAGGGTTACGACTTGGAGCAGTACTTC
many	TRBV12-3/TRBV12-4	NA	TRBJ1-3	CASSFHTSGNTIYF	TGTGCCAGCAGTTTTCACACCTCTGGAAACACCATATATTTT
many	TRBV6-1	NA	TRBJ2-5	CASSEGISRGETQYF	TGTGCCAGCAGTGAAGGTATTAGCAGAGGAGAGACCCAGTACTTC
many	TRBV7-2	NA	TRBJ2-7	CASSQGAGRSYEQYF	TGTGCCAGCAGCCAAGGCGCAGGACGGAGTTACGAGCAGTACTTC
NA	TRBV12-3/TRBV12-4	NA	TRBJ2-4	CASSLVVRNIQYF	TGTGCCAGCAGTTTAGTCGTGAGGAACATTCAGTACTTC
many	TRBV18	NA	TRBJ1-1	CASSPRQGEGTEAFF	TGTGCCAGCTCACCACGTCAGGGTGAGGGGACTGAAGCTTTCTTT
many	TRBV9	TRBD2	TRBJ2-2	CASSLAGVRTGELFF	TGTGCCAGCAGCTTAGCGGGAGTGAGAACCGGGGAGCTGTTTTTT
many	TRBV28	NA	TRBJ1-1	CASSPGVAQMNTEAFF	TGTGCCAGCAGCCCCGGGGTAGCCCAGATGAACACTGAAGCTTTCTTT
few	TRBV2	NA	TRBJ2-7	CASSRERGYEQYF	TGTGCCAGCAGTAGGGAGAGGGGCTACGAGCAGTACTTC
many	TRBV30	TRBD1	TRBJ2-5	CAWSDRDYQETQYF	TGTGCCTGGAGCGACAGGGATTACCAAGAGACCCAGTACTTC
NA	TRBV6-1	NA	TRBJ1-1	CASRSTGMNTEAFF	TGTGCCAGCAGGTCGACCGGTATGAACACTGAAGCTTTCTTT
many	TRBV6-5	NA	TRBJ1-1	CASSSGIDEAFF	TGTGCCAGCAGTTCGGGGATTGATGAAGCTTTCTTT
many	TRBV15	TRBD1	TRBJ1-1	CATSRGLAGGLNTEAFF	TGTGCCACCAGCAGAGGTTTGGCAGGGGGATTGAACACTGAAGCTTTCTTT
many	TRBV28	TRBD2	TRBJ2-4	CASSFAGGFSKNIQYF	TGTGCCAGCAGTTTCGCGGGGGGCTTTTCCAAAAACATTCAGTACTTC
many	TRBV9	NA	TRBJ1-1	CASSVITGAEAFF	TGTGCCAGCAGCGTAATCACCGGGGCTGAAGCTTTCTTT
many	TRBV12-3/TRBV12-4	NA	TRBJ1-1	CASSLKRVRAFF	TGTGCCAGCAGTTTAAAAAGGGTGCGGGCTTTCTTT
many	TRBV5-1	NA	TRBJ2-6	CASIGGPGANVLTF	TGCGCCAGCATTGGGGGCCCTGGGGCCAACGTCCTGACTTTC
many	TRBV6-2/TRBV6-3	NA	TRBJ2-7	CASSFTASEQYF	TGTGCCAGCAGTTTTACAGCGTCCGAGCAGTACTTC
NA	TRBV20-1	TRBD2	TRBJ2-7	CSARRLAGFEQYF	TGCAGTGCTCGGCGGCTAGCGGGGTTCGAGCAGTACTTC
NA	TRBV6-1	NA	TRBJ2-2	CASSEHGTGELFF	TGTGCCAGCAGCGAGCACGGCACCGGGGAGCTGTTTTTT
many	TRBV7-2	NA	TRBJ2-7	CASSLLANYEQYF	TGTGCCAGCAGCTTGCTAGCCAACTACGAGCAGTACTTC
many	TRBV6-4	TRBD2	TRBJ2-5	CASSRLAGSSETQYF	TGTGCCAGCAGTAGACTAGCGGGGTCTTCAGAGACCCAGTACTTC
many	TRBV6-1	NA	TRBJ1-2	CASRARHGYTF	TGTGCCAGCCGGGCCAGGCATGGCTACACCTTC
many	TRBV24-1	TRBD1	TRBJ1-1	CATSPGQGNTEAFF	TGTGCCACCAGCCCGGGACAGGGGAACACTGAAGCTTTCTTT
many	TRBV6-2/TRBV6-3	NA	TRBJ1-1	CASSYHDRGNGAFF	TGTGCCAGCAGTTATCACGACCGAGGAAATGGAGCTTTCTTT
many	TRBV6-2/TRBV6-3	NA	TRBJ1-5	CASSLTTGSNQPQHF	TGTGCCAGCAGTTTGACAACAGGGAGCAATCAGCCCCAGCATTTT
few	TRBV28	TRBD1	TRBJ1-1	CASSLGRTGMNTEAFF	TGTGCCAGCAGTTTAGGCCGGACAGGGATGAACACTGAAGCTTTCTTT
NA	TRBV12-5	TRBD1	TRBJ2-7	CASGLSPPTGYPINEQYF	TGTGCTAGTGGTTTGTCACCACCGACAGGGTATCCCATAAACGAGCAGTACTTC
many	TRBV7-2	NA	TRBJ2-5	CASSLELWVTTQYF	TGTGCCAGCAGCTTAGAACTGTGGGTTACGACCCAGTACTTC
many	TRBV20-1	NA	TRBJ2-5	CSADLRGQETQYF	TGCAGTGCCGATTTGAGGGGACAAGAGACCCAGTACTTC
many	TRBV12-3/TRBV12-4	TRBD1	TRBJ1-6	CASSLQGAGSPLHF	TGTGCCAGCAGTCTACAGGGGGCCGGTTCACCCCTCCACTTT
many	TRBV15	NA	TRBJ1-6	CATSAKYNSPLHF	TGTGCCACCAGCGCTAAATATAATTCACCCCTCCACTTT
few	TRBV6-1	NA	TRBJ2-7	CASRALGPYEQYF	TGTGCCAGCAGGGCCTTGGGGCCGTACGAGCAGTACTTC
many	TRBV18	TRBD1	TRBJ1-3	CASSTRLTGTGNTIYF	TGTGCCAGCTCAACGAGACTGACAGGGACTGGAAACACCATATATTTT
many	TRBV28	TRBD2	TRBJ2-5	CASSFTSGRETQYF	TGTGCCAGCAGCTTCACTAGCGGGAGAGAGACCCAGTACTTC
many	TRBV28	NA	TRBJ2-7	CASSTSRKEIDYEQYF	TGTGCCAGCAGTACTTCCCGTAAGGAAATAGACTACGAGCAGTACTTC
many	TRBV30	TRBD1	TRBJ2-2	CAWGTGAGELFF	TGTGCCTGGGGGACAGGGGCCGGGGAGCTGTTTTTT
many	TRBV7-6	NA	TRBJ1-6	CASSSSTGRSGNSPLHF	TGTGCCAGCAGCTCCTCCACCGGCAGGTCGGGCAATTCACCCCTCCACTTT
many	TRBV6-2/TRBV6-3	NA	TRBJ1-5	CASNTGGPHQPQHF	TGTGCCAGCAATACAGGAGGGCCACATCAGCCCCAGCATTTT
NA	TRBV28	NA	TRBJ1-1	CARDINTEAFF	TGTGCCAGGGACATTAACACTGAAGCTTTCTTT
many	TRBV11-2	TRBD2	TRBJ2-3	CASSRLPSGGSDTQYF	TGTGCCAGCAGCAGACTCCCCAGCGGGGGGTCTGATACGCAGTATTTT
NA	TRBV12-3/TRBV12-4	NA	TRBJ1-1	CASSFGGLATEAFF	TGTGCCAGCAGTTTTGGTGGGTTGGCCACTGAAGCTTTCTTT